A selection of T cell receptor beta chains follows, all from one sample in a study of response to subunit inactivated influenza vaccine. TCRdb used MiXCR to reprocess the RT-PCR reads, holding one entry per CDR3 protein. The sample contains hundreds of thousands of distinct CDR3 sequences, 14% of which appear only once. The sequences come from PBMCs from blood, collected around 15 days before vaccination. These receptors all stem from a man between 45 and 60 years old who received an inactivated influenza vaccine. CDR3s include the opening cysteine and the closing phenylalanine or tryptophan. The D gene is left open where the match is weak. The size entry is marked missing in some rows and otherwise reads once, few, many or a size class.

clone_size j_call v_call d_call cdr3_nt cdr3_aa
- TRBJ1-4 TRBV11-2 - TGTGCCAGCAGCTCGAATCCCTGGGCGAGGGAAAAACTGTTTTTT CASSSNPWAREKLFF
- TRBJ2-7 TRBV29-1 TRBD1 TGCAGCGTTGAGAAGGACAGGGGATACGAGCAGTACTTC CSVEKDRGYEQYF
few TRBJ1-4 TRBV4-1 - TGCGCCAGCAGCCAAGATGGTAGTCGCAGGAGGGAAAAACTGTTTTTT CASSQDGSRRREKLFF
- TRBJ2-7 TRBV28 TRBD2 TGTGCCAGCAGTACTAGCGGCGGGGGCTTCTACGAGCAGTACTTC CASSTSGGGFYEQYF
few TRBJ2-3 TRBV5-1 - TGCGCCAGCAGACCGGACAGTGGGGATACGCAGTATTTT CASRPDSGDTQYF
few TRBJ2-7 TRBV29-1 - TGCAGCTTCATCGGCCCGAATCCCTACGAGCAGTACTTC CSFIGPNPYEQYF
- TRBJ2-7 TRBV20-1 - TGCAGTGCTGAAGGCAGGGCAACCTACGAGCAGTACTTC CSAEGRATYEQYF
- TRBJ2-7 TRBV7-9 TRBD2 TGTGCCAGCAGCGTGGGACTAGCGGGACACGAGCAGTACTTC CASSVGLAGHEQYF
few TRBJ2-3 TRBV11-3 TRBD2 TGTGCCAGCAGCTCCGTGGGGACTAGCGGAATTCCAGATACGCAGTATTTT CASSSVGTSGIPDTQYF
- TRBJ1-5 TRBV12-3/TRBV12-4 TRBD1 TGTGCCAGCAGTCCGGGGACAGGGGGCGCGGGCATTCAGCCCCAGCATTTT CASSPGTGGAGIQPQHF
few TRBJ2-7 TRBV5-1 TRBD1 TGCGCCAGCAGCTTGGAGGGACAGGGGCCCAACGAGCAGTACTTC CASSLEGQGPNEQYF
- TRBJ2-1 TRBV3-1 - TGTGCCAGCAGCCAAGAAAGGGTAAGCTCCTACAATGAGCAGTTCTTC CASSQERVSSYNEQFF